A single TCR beta chain is shown here with its context. This receptor's antigen is unknown. No quality values exist for individual bases; no much larger clone is one base distant. Using the deep immunoSEQ assay, multiplex PCR amplified TCR CDR3 regions from genomic DNA. Genomic DNA extracted from each cell subset was distributed evenly over all wells of several immunoSEQ 96-well plates, and each plate served as one replicate. For sorted subsets, about 200 ng genomic DNA, equal to 30,000 or so T cell genomes, was loaded into each replicate PCR. Purified libraries were measured with a Qubit 3.0 fluorometer, size-checked on a Bioanalyzer 2100, and measured again with the KAPA Library Quantification kit. A separate single-read 150-cycle Illumina NextSeq 550 flow cell was used to sequence each immunoSEQ 96-well plate. The published analysis was carried out like this. Because the immunoSEQ output included only junctional sequences and no quality scores, the filtering could not be the same as the filtering used for full-length reads. To assign V/J genes and CDR3, sequences were annotated against IMGT germline references using PyIR, a Python wrapper for IgBLAST v1.9. Reads were filtered out if the reads had weak V/J assignments (E-value above 1e-6), no CDR3, stop codons, out-of-frame junctions, or ambiguous translated residues. V3J clonotypes were defined as sequences sharing the same inferred V gene, J gene, and CDR3 amino acid sequence. The percentage overlap between two repertoires was calculated by dividing the number of shared unique clonotypes by the size of the smaller repertoire. Richness of each repertoire was evaluated using RTK rarefaction, the Chao1 estimator, and Recon v2.1 estimates of unobserved clonotypes. Generation probabilities for all TCRbeta clonotypes obtained by the gDNA method from a few donors were computed using OLGA. TCRdb took this table from immuneACCESS and kept in-frame rearrangements with V and J called. Such tables lack part of the clones; where checked against another copy, unresolved V genes explain under half of the gap, and the rest is unexplained. Clone size and the V and J calls come from that table; the DNA yielded D and trimming. The sample table shows more than 2,000,000 clones, and 85% to 95% are seen once. The ten biggest clones cover around 0.15% of the sample.

The sample originates from a study of shared clonotypes between healthy human individuals (dated by TCRdb to 2018 to 2020). A note on the overall study: Two women and a few men aged 18 to 49 years were included in the cohort. Per donor, three plates each were used for CD4 naive and CD4 memory, two for CD8 naive, and one for CD8 memory. Libraries were prepared and TCR repertoires were sequenced by different laboratories using diverse techniques, in order to increase sequencing depth and limit assay-specific biases. To estimate repertoire size and how much clonotype sharing occurs between individuals, the study deeply sequenced the blood TCR repertoires of several healthy adults. Each donor's leukapheresis produced roughly between roughly 0.85 and 9 billion PBMCs. Results and caveats for the whole study, not just this receptor: Across a few donors, roughly 5.4% of naive CD4, around 3.3% of naive CD8, about 2.3% of memory CD4, and over 0.35% of memory CD8 clonotypes were shared. The genetic and exposure-history diversity represented was limited by the small number of donors. Compared with non-shared clonotypes, the clonotypes found in all four sorted-subset donors had higher generation probabilities. Naive subsets generally had larger estimated clonotype richness than memory subsets. Sampling was limited to blood, and TCR repertoires in tissue likely differ from TCR repertoires in blood. Rarefaction of sorted-subset datasets indicated incomplete sequencing despite the large sequencing depth. Based on pairwise subsampling, the degree of clonotype sharing among donors was expected to be affected by sequencing depth.

Healthy HIV-negative adults with no recently reported acute infections or vaccinations were included as donors. Only Caucasian adults living in Nashville, Tennessee, USA were represented among the donors. CD4+ T cells were enriched by magnetic negative selection; naive cells were then positively selected on CD45RA, and the negative fraction formed the memory subset. Blood was obtained by leukapheresis, after which PBMCs were separated by Ficoll-Histopaque density gradient centrifugation and cryopreserved in liquid nitrogen vapor phase. Analytical flow cytometry was used to check the purity and quantity of every magnetically sorted T cell population. Genomic DNA was isolated from every sorted fraction and measured by UV absorbance on a Nanodrop 2000c. According to the germline V gene (reference sequence), CDR1 reads MNHEY and CDR2 reads SMNVEV. V loses 5 bases at its end and J loses 4 bases; junction bases beyond the gene matches: 7. From the cysteine up to the phenylalanine, the CDR3 has a length of 15 residues. The sequence is cut down to CDR3 DNA, 45 bases in frame from base 1.

Sequenced material: naive CD4+ T cells sorted from blood. This specimen's cell subset or site label, interpreted: CD45RA+ positively selected. The TCR was taken from a man younger than 35 in good health. Recombination joined TRBV27 with TRBJ2-7; a stretch of 11 junction bases matches TRBD1. The nucleotide sequence reads TGTGCCAGCAGTCTTACGGGACAGGGGGGATACGAGCAGTACTTC. Its product reads: CASSLTGQGGYEQYF.